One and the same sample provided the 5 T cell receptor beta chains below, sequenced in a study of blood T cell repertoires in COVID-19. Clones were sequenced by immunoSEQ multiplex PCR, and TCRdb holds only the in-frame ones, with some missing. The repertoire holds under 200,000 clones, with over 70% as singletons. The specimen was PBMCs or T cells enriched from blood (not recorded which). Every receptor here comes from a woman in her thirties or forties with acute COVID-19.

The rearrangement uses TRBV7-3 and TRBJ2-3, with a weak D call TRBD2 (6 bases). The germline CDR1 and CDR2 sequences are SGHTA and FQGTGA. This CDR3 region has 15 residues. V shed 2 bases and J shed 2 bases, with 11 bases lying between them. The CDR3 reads CASSLSGAVTDTQYF. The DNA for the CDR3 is TGTGCCAGCAGCTTATCGGGAGCCGTCACAGATACGCAGTATTTT.

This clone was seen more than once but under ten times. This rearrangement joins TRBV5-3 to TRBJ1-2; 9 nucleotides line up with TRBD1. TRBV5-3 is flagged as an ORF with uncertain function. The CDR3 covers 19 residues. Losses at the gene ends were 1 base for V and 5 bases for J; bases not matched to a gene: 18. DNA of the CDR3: TGTGCCAGAAGCTTGAGGCGCAACAGGGGGCGCATTAAGGCGTATGGCTACACCTTC. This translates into CARSLRRNRGRIKAYGYTF.

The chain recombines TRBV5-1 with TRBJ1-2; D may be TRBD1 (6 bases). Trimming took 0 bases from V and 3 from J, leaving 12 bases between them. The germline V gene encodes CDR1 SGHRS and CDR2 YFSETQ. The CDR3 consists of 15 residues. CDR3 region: CASSLEFGGHYGYTF. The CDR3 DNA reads TGCGCCAGCAGCTTGGAGTTCGGGGGGCACTATGGCTACACCTTC.

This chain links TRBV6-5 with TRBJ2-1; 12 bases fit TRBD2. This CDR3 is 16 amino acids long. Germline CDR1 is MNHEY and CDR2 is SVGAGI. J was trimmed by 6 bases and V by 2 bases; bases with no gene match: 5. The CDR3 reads CASSYRGLAGSNEQFF. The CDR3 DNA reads TGTGCCAGCAGTTACCGGGGACTAGCGGGCTCCAATGAGCAGTTCTTC.

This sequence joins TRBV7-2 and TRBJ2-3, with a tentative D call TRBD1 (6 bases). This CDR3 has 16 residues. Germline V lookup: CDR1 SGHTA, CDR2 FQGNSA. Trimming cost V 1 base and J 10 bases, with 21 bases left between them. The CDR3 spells CASSLDSAGDAWAQYF. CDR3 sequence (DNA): TGTGCCAGCAGCTTAGATTCCGCAGGGGACGCGTGGGCGCAGTATTTT.